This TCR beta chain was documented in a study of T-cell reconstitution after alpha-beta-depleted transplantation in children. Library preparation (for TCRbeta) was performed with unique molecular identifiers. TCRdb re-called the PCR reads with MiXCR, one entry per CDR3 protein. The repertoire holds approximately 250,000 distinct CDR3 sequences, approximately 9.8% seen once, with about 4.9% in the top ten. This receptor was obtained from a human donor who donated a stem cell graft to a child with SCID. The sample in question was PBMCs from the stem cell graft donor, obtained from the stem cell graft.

CDR3 amino acids: CASSLGGVLSEAFF. In nucleotides, the CDR3 is TGTGCCAGCAGCTTAGGTGGGGTTCTCTCTGAAGCTTTCTTT. The chain uses TRBV7-9 and TRBJ1-1; no clear D gene. Trimming pared 1 base from V and 6 bases from J, leaving 12 bases between. The CDR3 has 14 amino acids. In germline, CDR1 is SEHNR, CDR2 FQNEAQ (reference sequence).